This T cell receptor (beta chain) stems from a study of vaccination and CD4 T cells after COVID-19. An Oncomine TCR Beta short-read assay was used to sequence the DNA from cultured CD4+ T cells. From the PCR reads, TCRdb called clonotypes with MiXCR, one entry per CDR3 protein. The table shows around 20,000 distinct CDR3 sequences, with around a third occurring only once. Stated treatment: approximately 9-day PBMC culture with coronavirus spike peptide pools or control peptides (ViraFEST assay). PCR tests turned positive between March and December 2020, before US Alpha, Beta and Delta variants. In the case of this clonotype: No antigen is known for it.

This CDR3 is built from 17 residues. With V trimmed by 1 base and J by 0 bases, 7 bases remained unmatched. The germline CDR1 and CDR2 sequences are SEHNR and FQNEAQ (reference sequence). Study-level results: In median terms, SARS-CoV-2-reactive clonotypes went from approximately 21 to 40, a nonsignificant rise. Detection of a median about 90% of reactive clones in convalescent patients was confined to the period after vaccination.

The chain joins TRBV7-9 to TRBJ2-7, with 9 nucleotides matching TRBD1. This sequence originates from a human donor with COVID-19. The sequencing sample was made of cultured CD4+ T cells from blood. CDR3 region: CASSLVDRGRSSYEQYF. The CDR3 DNA is TGTGCCAGCAGCTTAGTGGACAGGGGACGAAGCTCCTACGAGCAGTACTTC.